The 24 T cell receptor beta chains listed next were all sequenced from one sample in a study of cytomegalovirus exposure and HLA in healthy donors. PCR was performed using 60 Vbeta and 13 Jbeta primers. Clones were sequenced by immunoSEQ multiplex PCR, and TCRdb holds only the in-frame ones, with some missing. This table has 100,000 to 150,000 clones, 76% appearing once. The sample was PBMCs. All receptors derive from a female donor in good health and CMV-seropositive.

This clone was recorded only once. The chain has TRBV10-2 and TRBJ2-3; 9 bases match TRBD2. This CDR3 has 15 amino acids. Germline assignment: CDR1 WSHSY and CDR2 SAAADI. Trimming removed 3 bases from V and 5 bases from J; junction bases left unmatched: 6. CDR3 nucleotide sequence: TGCGCCAGCAGTGAAACGCGGGGGGGCATAGATACGCAGTATTTT. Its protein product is CASSETRGGIDTQYF.

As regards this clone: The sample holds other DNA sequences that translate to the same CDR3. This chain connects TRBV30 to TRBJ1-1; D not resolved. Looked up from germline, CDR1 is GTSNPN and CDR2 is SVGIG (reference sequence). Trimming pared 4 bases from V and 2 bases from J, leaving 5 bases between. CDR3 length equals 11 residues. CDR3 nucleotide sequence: TGTGCCTGGAATCTAAACACTGAAGCTTTCTTT. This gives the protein CAWNLNTEAFF. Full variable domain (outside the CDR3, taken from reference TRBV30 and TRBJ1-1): SQTIHQWPATLVQPVGSPLSLECTVEGTSNPNLYWYRQAAGRGLQLLFYSVGIGQISSEVPQNLSASRPQDRQFILSSKKLLLSDSGFYLCAWNLNTEAFFGQGTRLTVV.

CDR3 sequence: CAGRQDPERGEQFF. DNA of the CDR3: TGCGCCGGCCGACAGGACCCCGAGAGGGGTGAGCAGTTCTTC. V gene TRBV5-1 combines with J gene TRBJ2-1, with D possibly TRBD1 on 6 matching bases. The CDR3 loop spans 14 amino acids. Germline loops: CDR1 SGHRS, CDR2 YFSETQ. Trimming cost V 10 bases and J 9 bases, with 23 bases left between them.

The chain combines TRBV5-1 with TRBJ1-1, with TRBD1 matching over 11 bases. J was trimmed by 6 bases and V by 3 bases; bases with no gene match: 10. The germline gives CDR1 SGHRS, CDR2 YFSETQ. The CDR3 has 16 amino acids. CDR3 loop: CASSWRQMGQGAEAFF. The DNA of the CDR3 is TGCGCCAGCAGCTGGAGGCAGATGGGACAGGGGGCTGAAGCTTTCTTT.

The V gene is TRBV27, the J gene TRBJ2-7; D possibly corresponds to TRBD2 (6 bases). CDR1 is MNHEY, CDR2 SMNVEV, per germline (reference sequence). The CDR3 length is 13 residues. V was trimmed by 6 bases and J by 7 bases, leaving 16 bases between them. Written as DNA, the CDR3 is TGTGCCAGCAGCATCCTAGCCGGGGGAGAGCAGTACTTC. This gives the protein CASSILAGGEQYF.

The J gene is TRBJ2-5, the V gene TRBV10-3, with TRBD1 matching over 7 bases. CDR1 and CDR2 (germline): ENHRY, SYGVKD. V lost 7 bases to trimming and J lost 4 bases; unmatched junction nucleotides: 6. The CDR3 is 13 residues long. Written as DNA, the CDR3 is TGTGCCATCAATCGAGACAGGGTAGAGACCCAGTACTTC. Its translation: CAINRDRVETQYF.

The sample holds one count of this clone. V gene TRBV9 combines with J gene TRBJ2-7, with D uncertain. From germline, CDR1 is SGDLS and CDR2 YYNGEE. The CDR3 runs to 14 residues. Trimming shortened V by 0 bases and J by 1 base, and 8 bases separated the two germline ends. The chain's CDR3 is CASSVDYLSYEQYF. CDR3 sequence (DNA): TGTGCCAGCAGCGTAGACTATCTATCCTACGAGCAGTACTTC.

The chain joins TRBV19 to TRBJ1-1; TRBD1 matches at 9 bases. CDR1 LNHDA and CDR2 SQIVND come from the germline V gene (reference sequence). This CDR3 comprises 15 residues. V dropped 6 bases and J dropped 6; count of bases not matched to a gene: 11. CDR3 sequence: CASSRKTGGVPEAFF. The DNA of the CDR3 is TGTGCCAGTAGCCGCAAGACAGGGGGTGTTCCTGAAGCTTTCTTT.

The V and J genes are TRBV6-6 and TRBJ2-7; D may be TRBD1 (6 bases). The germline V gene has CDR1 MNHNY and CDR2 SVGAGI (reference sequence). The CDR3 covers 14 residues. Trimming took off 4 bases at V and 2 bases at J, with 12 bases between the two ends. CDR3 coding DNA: TGTGCCAGCAGTTCTCCGGACAGAGCCTACGAGCAGTACTTC. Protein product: CASSSPDRAYEQYF.

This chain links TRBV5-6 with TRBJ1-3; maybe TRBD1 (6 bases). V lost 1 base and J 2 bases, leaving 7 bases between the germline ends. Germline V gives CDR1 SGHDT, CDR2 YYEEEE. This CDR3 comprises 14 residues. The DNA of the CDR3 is TGTGCCAGCAGCTTGTGGACAGCTGGAAACACCATATATTTT. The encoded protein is CASSLWTAGNTIYF.

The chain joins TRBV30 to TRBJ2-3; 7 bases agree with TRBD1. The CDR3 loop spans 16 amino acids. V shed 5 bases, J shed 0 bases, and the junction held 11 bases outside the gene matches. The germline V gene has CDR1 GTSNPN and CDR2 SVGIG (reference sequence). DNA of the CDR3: TGTGCCTGGTTAACCGGACAGGCGTTTAGCACAGATACGCAGTATTTT. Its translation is CAWLTGQAFSTDTQYF.

The CDR3 loop is CASSPRTGQHTEAFF. In nucleotides, the CDR3 is TGTGCCAGCAGCCCCCGGACAGGGCAGCACACTGAAGCTTTCTTT. The chain employs TRBV5-5 and TRBJ1-1; 8 bases align to TRBD1. V trimming: 4 bases; J trimming: 3 bases; junction bases outside the gene matches: 8. The germline V gene encodes CDR1 SGHKS and CDR2 YYEKEE (reference sequence). The CDR3 runs 15 residues.

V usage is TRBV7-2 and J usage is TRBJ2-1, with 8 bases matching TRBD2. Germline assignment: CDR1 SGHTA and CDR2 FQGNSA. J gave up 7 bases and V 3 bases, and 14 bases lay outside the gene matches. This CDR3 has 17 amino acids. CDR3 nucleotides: TGTGCCAGCAGCTTGGTTAGTCTACGGGGGGGATGGAATGAGCAGTTCTTC. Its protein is CASSLVSLRGGWNEQFF.

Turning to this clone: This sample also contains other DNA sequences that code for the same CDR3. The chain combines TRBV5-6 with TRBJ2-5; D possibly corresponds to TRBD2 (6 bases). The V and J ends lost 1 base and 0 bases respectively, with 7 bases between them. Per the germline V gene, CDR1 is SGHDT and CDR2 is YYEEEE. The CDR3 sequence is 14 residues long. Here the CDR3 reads CASSLRGNQETQYF. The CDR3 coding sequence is TGTGCCAGCAGCTTGCGGGGGAACCAAGAGACCCAGTACTTC.

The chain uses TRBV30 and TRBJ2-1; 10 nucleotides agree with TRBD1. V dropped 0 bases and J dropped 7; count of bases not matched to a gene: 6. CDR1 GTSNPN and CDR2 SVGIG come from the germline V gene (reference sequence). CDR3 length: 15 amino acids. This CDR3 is CAWSVLDRGSNEQFF. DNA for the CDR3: TGTGCCTGGAGTGTACTGGACAGGGGGTCGAATGAGCAGTTCTTC.

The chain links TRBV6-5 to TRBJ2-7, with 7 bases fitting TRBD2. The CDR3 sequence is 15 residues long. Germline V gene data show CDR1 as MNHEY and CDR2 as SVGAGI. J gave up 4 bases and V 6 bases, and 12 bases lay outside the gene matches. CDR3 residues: CASRSSAGRGYEQYF. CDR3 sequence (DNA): TGTGCCAGCAGATCTTCAGCGGGAAGGGGTTACGAGCAGTACTTC.

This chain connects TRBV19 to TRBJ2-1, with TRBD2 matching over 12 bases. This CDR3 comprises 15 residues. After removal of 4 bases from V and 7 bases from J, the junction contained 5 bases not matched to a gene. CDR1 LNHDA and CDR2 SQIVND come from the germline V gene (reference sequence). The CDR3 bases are TGTGCCAGTAGTACCCGACTAGCGGGGGTTAATGAGCAGTTCTTC. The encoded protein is CASSTRLAGVNEQFF.

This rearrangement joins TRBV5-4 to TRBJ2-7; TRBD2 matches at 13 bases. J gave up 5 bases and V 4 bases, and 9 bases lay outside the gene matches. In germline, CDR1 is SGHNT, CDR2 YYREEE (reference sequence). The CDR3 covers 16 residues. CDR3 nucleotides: TGTGCCAGCAGCACCGGGACTAGCGGGACTTTTAACGAGCAGTACTTC. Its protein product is CASSTGTSGTFNEQYF.

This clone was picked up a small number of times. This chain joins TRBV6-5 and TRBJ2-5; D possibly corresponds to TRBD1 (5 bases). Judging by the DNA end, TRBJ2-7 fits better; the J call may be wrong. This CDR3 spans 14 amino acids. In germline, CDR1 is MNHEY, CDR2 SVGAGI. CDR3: CASRPAVAGYEQYF. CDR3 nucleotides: TGTGCCAGCAGGCCGGCCGTCGCAGGGTACGAGCAGTACTTC.

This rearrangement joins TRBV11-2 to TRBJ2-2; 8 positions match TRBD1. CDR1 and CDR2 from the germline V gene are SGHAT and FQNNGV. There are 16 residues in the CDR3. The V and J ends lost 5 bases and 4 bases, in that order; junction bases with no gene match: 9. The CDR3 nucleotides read TGTGCCAGCAGCCGTCAGGACAGGGCCCTCACCGGGGAGCTGTTTTTT. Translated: CASSRQDRALTGELFF.

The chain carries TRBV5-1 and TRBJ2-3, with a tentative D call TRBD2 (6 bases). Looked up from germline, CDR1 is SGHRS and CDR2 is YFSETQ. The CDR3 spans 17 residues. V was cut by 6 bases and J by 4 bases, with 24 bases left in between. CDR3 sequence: CASTLIGGAHSSDTQYF. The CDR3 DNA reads TGCGCCAGCACCCTAATTGGCGGGGCTCATTCCTCAGATACGCAGTATTTT.

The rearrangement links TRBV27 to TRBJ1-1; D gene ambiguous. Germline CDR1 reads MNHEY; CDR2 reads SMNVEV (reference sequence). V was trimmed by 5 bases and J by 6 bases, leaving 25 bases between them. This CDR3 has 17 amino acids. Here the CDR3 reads CASSPPLERTGLAEAFF. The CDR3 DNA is TGTGCCAGCAGTCCCCCCTTGGAGCGGACGGGTTTAGCTGAAGCTTTCTTT.

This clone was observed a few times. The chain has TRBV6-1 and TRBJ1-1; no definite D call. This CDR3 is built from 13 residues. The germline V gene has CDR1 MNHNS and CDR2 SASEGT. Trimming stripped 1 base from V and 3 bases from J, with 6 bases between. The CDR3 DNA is TGTGCCAGCAGTGAAGTGGAGCACACTGAAGCTTTCTTT. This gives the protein CASSEVEHTEAFF.

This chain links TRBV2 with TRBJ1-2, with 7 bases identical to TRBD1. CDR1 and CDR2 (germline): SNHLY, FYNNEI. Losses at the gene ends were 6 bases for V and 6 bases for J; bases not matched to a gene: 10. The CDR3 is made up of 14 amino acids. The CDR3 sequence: CASSGLTGDHGYTF. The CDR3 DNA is TGTGCCAGCAGCGGATTAACAGGGGATCATGGCTACACCTTC.